This T cell receptor beta chain was sequenced in a study of blood T cell repertoires in COVID-19. CDR1 and CDR2 from the germline V gene are MNHEY and SVGEGT. This CDR3 is built from 13 residues. Trimming cost V 5 bases and J 0 bases, with 6 bases left between them. TCRdb keeps only in-frame clones here, not all; method: immunoSEQ multiplex PCR. The sample carries about 130,000 clones, over 80% recorded once. Sequencing was done on a sample of PBMCs or T cells enriched from blood (not recorded which). The clonotype comes from a young man who had recovered from COVID-19. The chain carries TRBV6-2 or TRBV6-3 and TRBJ2-3; unclear D gene. CDR3 residues: CASSTVSTDTQYF. DNA for the CDR3: TGTGCCAGCAGTACAGTTAGCACAGATACGCAGTATTTT.